The source of this T cell receptor beta chain is a study of blood T cell repertoires in COVID-19. As for the study in general: Material from acute and convalescent COVID-19 was sourced from the United States, Italy and Spain. T cells, B-cell-depleted T cells, or PBMCs supplied cDNA or gDNA.

In the original workflow: From reference gene primer amplification, estimates of nucleated cell counts were derived. Produced via immunoSEQ multiplex PCR; TCRdb's table is partial and in-frame only. That table supplies the V and J calls and clone size; D and trimming were determined from the DNA. The sample shows 110,000 or so clones, 65% to 85% of them seen only once. The specimen sequenced was peripheral blood. The receptor's source is a man aged 45-60 years with acute or convalescent COVID-19.

The chain's CDR3 is CASSLVAGGSGDTQYF. The CDR3, as DNA: TGTGCCAGCAGCTTGGTCGCAGGGGGAAGCGGGGATACGCAGTATTTT. V is TRBV5-4 and J is TRBJ2-3; tentatively, D is TRBD1 (7 bases). V lost 0 bases, J lost 6 bases, and 17 bases lay in between. The CDR3 has 16 amino acids. In germline, CDR1 is SGHNT, CDR2 YYREEE (reference sequence). The full variable domain, in which reference TRBV5-4 and TRBJ2-3 provide the parts outside the CDR3, is ETGVTQSPTHLIKTRGQQVTLRCSSQSGHNTVSWYQQALGQGPQFIFQYYREEENGRGNFPPRFSGLQFPNYSSELNVNALELDDSALYLCASSLVAGGSGDTQYFGPGTRLTVL.